This T cell receptor (beta chain) stems from a study of T cell changes during pregnancy in multiple sclerosis. Sequencing was performed with immunoSEQ multiplex PCR; in TCRdb, only in-frame clones are kept and a portion is missing. The table includes around 100,000 clones, approximately 94% detected once. This TCR derives from a female donor with multiple sclerosis, enrolled in a pregnancy study. The source material was peripheral blood, sampled in the second trimester of pregnancy.

This chain's CDR3 is CASSEFAVEVGNTQYF. The CDR3 DNA reads TGTGCCAGCAGTGAATTCGCAGTTGAGGTCGGAAATACGCAGTATTTT. The V and J genes are TRBV2 and TRBJ2-3; D remains ambiguous. V lost 2 bases, J lost 7 bases, and 19 bases lay in between. Per the germline V gene, CDR1 is SNHLY and CDR2 is FYNNEI. The length of the CDR3 is 16 residues.